These T cell receptor beta chains were read from a single sample in a study of early T cells in non-severe SARS-CoV-2 infection. From the 5' RACE reads, TCRdb called clonotypes with MiXCR, one entry per CDR3 protein. The sample has roughly 51,000 distinct CDR3 sequences; approximately 7.5% are singletons. Sample: whole blood. The source is an adult who was a healthcare worker with PCR-confirmed SARS-CoV-2 infection or an uninfected control (not recorded which). The CDR3 runs from the conserved cysteine through the conserved F or W. D genes are given only for firm matches. The size of a clone is reported for some rows only, either as once, few or many, or as a class for expanded clones.

J: TRBJ1-1
V: TRBV18
size: many
D: NA
CDR3: CASSPKGKAEAFF
DNA: TGTGCCAGCTCACCAAAGGGGAAGGCTGAAGCTTTCTTT

J: TRBJ2-3
V: TRBV11-2
size: many
D: TRBD2
CDR3: CASSNSGGITDTQYF
DNA: TGTGCCAGCAGCAACAGCGGGGGTATCACAGATACGCAGTATTTT

J: TRBJ1-2
V: TRBV6-1
size: many
D: TRBD1
CDR3: CASRQPGQGYTF
DNA: TGTGCCAGCAGGCAACCGGGACAGGGCTACACCTTC

J: TRBJ2-3
V: TRBV29-1
size: few
D: TRBD1
CDR3: CSVEGVAGGPTDTQYF
DNA: TGCAGCGTTGAAGGCGTGGCAGGGGGACCCACAGATACGCAGTATTTT

J: TRBJ1-2
V: TRBV10-2
size: many
D: NA
CDR3: CASSDWDTNYGYTF
DNA: TGCGCCAGCAGTGATTGGGATACTAACTATGGCTACACCTTC

J: TRBJ1-2
V: TRBV3-1
size: many
D: NA
CDR3: CASSPFLGNSYRGYTF
DNA: TGTGCCAGCAGCCCTTTTCTCGGGAATTCTTATCGAGGCTACACCTTC

J: TRBJ1-5
V: TRBV5-1
size: NA
D: NA
CDR3: CASSLSDNQPQHF
DNA: TGCGCCAGCAGCTTGTCAGACAATCAGCCCCAGCATTTT

J: TRBJ2-4
V: TRBV7-9
size: few
D: TRBD1
CDR3: CASSHLRNGQGKAKNIQYF
DNA: TGTGCCAGCAGCCACCTAAGGAACGGACAGGGGAAGGCCAAAAACATTCAGTACTTC

J: TRBJ2-1
V: TRBV24-1
size: many
D: TRBD1
CDR3: CATSDSGTGNYNEQFF
DNA: TGTGCCACCAGTGATTCCGGGACAGGCAACTACAATGAGCAGTTCTTC

J: TRBJ2-7
V: TRBV18
size: few
D: NA
CDR3: CASSREAYSYEQYF
DNA: TGTGCCAGCTCACGGGAGGCATACTCCTACGAGCAGTACTTC

J: TRBJ2-2
V: TRBV3-1
size: many
D: NA
CDR3: CASSQGGLTVTGELFF
DNA: TGTGCCAGCAGCCAAGGAGGTCTTACAGTCACCGGGGAGCTGTTTTTT

J: TRBJ2-7
V: TRBV5-5
size: NA
D: NA
CDR3: CASSNPGLSYEQYF
DNA: TGTGCCAGCAGCAACCCCGGGCTATCCTACGAGCAGTACTTC

J: TRBJ2-1
V: TRBV9
size: NA
D: NA
CDR3: CASSVGTANYNEQFF
DNA: TGTGCCAGCAGCGTAGGGACAGCCAACTACAATGAGCAGTTCTTC

J: TRBJ1-1
V: TRBV29-1
size: few
D: NA
CDR3: CSVPDHRDTEAFF
DNA: TGCAGCGTCCCGGATCATCGAGACACTGAAGCTTTCTTT